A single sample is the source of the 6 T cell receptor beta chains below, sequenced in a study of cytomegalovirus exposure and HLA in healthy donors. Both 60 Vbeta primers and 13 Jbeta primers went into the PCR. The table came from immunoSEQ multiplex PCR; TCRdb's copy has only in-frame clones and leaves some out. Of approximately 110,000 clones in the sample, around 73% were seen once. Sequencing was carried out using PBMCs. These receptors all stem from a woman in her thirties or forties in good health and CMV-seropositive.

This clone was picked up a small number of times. This chain's CDR3 is CASKDSLWNEQFF. The CDR3, as DNA: TGTGCCAGCAAGGACAGCCTATGGAATGAGCAGTTCTTC. The rearrangement uses TRBV7-8 and TRBJ2-1; possibly TRBD1 for D (6 bases). Germline CDR1 reads SGHVS; CDR2 reads FQNEAQ. V shed 7 bases and J shed 7 bases, with 14 bases lying between them. CDR3 length: 13 amino acids.

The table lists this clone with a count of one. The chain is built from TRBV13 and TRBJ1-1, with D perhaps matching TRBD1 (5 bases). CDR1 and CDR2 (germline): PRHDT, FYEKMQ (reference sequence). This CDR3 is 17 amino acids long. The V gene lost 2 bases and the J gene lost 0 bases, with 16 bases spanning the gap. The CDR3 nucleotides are TGTGCCAGCAGCTTAAAAGGGTGGGGGGAGGTGAACACTGAAGCTTTCTTT. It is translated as CASSLKGWGEVNTEAFF.

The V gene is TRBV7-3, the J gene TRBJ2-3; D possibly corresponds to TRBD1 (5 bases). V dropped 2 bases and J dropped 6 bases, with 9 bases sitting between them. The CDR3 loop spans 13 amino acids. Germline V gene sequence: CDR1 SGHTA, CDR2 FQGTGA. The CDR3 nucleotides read TGTGCCAGCAGCTTAGATAACAGGGATACGCAGTATTTT. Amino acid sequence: CASSLDNRDTQYF.

The CDR3 is CASSGGRGTSGVSSTDTQYF. DNA of the CDR3: TGTGCCAGCAGCGGCGGCAGGGGGACTAGCGGGGTTTCTAGCACAGATACGCAGTATTTT. The gene calls are TRBV9 and TRBJ2-3, with 13 bases aligning to TRBD2. Unmatched junction bases numbered 13, after V lost 3 bases and J lost 0 bases. Germline V gene sequence: CDR1 SGDLS, CDR2 YYNGEE. This CDR3 contains 20 residues.

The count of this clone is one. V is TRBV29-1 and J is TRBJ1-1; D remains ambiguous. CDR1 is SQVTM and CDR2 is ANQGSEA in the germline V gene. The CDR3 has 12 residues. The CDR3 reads CRALLVNGEAFF. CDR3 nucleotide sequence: TGCAGAGCGTTATTAGTCAACGGTGAAGCTTTCTTT.

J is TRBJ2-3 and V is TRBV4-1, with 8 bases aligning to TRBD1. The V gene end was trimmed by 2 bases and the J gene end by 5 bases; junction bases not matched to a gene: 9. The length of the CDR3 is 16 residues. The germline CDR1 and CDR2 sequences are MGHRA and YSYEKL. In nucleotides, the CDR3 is TGCGCCAGCAGCCAACCCGACAGGGGCTCGATAGATACGCAGTATTTT. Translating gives CASSQPDRGSIDTQYF.